Shown below are 5 T cell receptor beta chains from a single sample sequenced in a study of cytomegalovirus exposure and HLA in healthy donors. The PCR was carried out with 60 Vbeta primers and 13 Jbeta primers. Assay used: immunoSEQ multiplex PCR; TCRdb lists only in-frame clones, some missing. The sample records 85,000 to 120,000 clones, around 82% being singletons. The sample was PBMCs. The receptors originated from a man between 50 and 59 years old in good health and CMV-seronegative.

V is TRBV20-1 and J is TRBJ2-7; 8 bases are shared with TRBD2. V was clipped by 3 bases and J by 13 bases; unmatched bases: 8. This CDR3 spans 11 amino acids. The V gene's germline CDR1 is DFQATT and CDR2 SNEGSKA (reference sequence). CDR3 bases: TGCAGTGCTAGGTTAGGGACTAGGAGTTACTTC. This sequence encodes CSARLGTRSYF.

This chain links TRBV6-1 with TRBJ1-1; D gene unclear. The V end was cut by 3 bases, the J end by 5 bases, with 16 bases between. The germline V gene has CDR1 MNHNS and CDR2 SASEGT. The CDR3 is 15 residues long. DNA for the CDR3: TGTGCCAGCAGTGATTTTGCTGGCCCGTGGACTGAAGCTTTCTTT. Amino acids: CASSDFAGPWTEAFF.

In this sample, this clone turned up once. The J gene is TRBJ2-3, the V gene TRBV5-1; 9 positions match TRBD2. CDR3 length: 14 amino acids. The germline V gene encodes CDR1 SGHRS and CDR2 YFSETQ. The V gene end was trimmed by 2 bases and the J gene end by 6 bases; junction bases not matched to a gene: 4. The CDR3, as DNA: TGCGCCAGCAGCTTTAGCGGGGGAGGTGATACGCAGTATTTT. Amino acids: CASSFSGGGDTQYF.

The V call is TRBV6-1, the J call TRBJ1-1, with a possible D match to TRBD1 (6 bases). Trimming cost V 4 bases and J 6 bases, with 21 bases left between them. Per germline, CDR1 MNHNS and CDR2 SASEGT. The CDR3 is 16 residues long. The CDR3 DNA reads TGTGCCAGCAGTGTACAGGGTGTCGCTTATTTCTCTGAAGCTTTCTTT. This gives the protein CASSVQGVAYFSEAFF.

CDR3 loop: CASSPSGGLDIQYF. The DNA for the CDR3 is TGTGCCAGCAGTCCGAGCGGGGGACTGGACATTCAGTACTTC. The chain has TRBV9 and TRBJ2-4, with TRBD2 matching over 8 bases. The CDR3 totals 14 residues. From germline, CDR1 is SGDLS and CDR2 YYNGEE. Trimming removed 5 bases from V and 8 bases from J; junction bases left unmatched: 9.